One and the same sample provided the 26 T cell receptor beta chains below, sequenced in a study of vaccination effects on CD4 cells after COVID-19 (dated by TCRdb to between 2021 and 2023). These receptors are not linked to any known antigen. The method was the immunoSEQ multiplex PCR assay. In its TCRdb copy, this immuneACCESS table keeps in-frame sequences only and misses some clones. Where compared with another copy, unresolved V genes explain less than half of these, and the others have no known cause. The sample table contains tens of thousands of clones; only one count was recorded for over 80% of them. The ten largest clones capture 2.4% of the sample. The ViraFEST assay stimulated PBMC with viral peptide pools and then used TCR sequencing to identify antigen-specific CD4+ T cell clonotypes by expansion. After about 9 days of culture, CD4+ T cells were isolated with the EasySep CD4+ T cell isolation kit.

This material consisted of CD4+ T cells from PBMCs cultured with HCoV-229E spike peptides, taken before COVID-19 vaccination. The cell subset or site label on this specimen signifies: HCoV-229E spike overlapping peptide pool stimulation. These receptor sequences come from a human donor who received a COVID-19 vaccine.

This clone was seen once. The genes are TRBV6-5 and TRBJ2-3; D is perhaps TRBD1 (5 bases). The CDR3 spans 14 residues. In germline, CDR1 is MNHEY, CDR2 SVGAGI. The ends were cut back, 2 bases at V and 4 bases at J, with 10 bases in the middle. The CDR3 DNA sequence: TGTGCCAGCAGTTACAGGGGTTCCCCAGATACGCAGTATTTT. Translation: CASSYRGSPDTQYF.

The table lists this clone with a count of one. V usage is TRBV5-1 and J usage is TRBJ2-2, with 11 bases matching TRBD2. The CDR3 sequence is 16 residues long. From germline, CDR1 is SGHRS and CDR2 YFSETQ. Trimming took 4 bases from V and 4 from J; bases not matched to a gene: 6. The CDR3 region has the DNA TGCGCCAGCAGCACCCTAGCGGGGGGCCTCACCGGGGAGCTGTTTTTT. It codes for CASSTLAGGLTGELFF.

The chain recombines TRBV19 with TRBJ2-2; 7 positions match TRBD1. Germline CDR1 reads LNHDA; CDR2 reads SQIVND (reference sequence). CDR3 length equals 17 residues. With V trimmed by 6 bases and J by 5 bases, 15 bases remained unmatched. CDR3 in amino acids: CASSTIEDRSPTGELFF. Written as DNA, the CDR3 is TGTGCCAGTAGCACCATAGAGGACAGGTCTCCAACCGGGGAGCTGTTTTTT.

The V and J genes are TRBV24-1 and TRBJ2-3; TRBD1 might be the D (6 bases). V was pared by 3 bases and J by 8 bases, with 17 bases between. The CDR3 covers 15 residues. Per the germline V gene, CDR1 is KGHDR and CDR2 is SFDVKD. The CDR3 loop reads CATSDPLVTQGTQYF. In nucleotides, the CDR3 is TGTGCCACCAGTGATCCCCTGGTCACACAGGGTACGCAGTATTTT.

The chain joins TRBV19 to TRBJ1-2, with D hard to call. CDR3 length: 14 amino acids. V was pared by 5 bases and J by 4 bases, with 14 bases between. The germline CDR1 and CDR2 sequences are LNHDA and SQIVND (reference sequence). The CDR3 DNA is TGTGCCAGTAGTGGGAGGGCCGACCTCTATGGCTACACCTTC. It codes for CASSGRADLYGYTF.

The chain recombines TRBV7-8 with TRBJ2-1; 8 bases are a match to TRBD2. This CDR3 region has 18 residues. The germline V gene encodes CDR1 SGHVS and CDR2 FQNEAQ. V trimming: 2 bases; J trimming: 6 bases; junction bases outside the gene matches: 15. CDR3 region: CASSLRGFSGVDSNEQFF. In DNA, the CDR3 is TGTGCCAGCAGCTTACGGGGCTTTAGCGGGGTCGATTCCAATGAGCAGTTCTTC.

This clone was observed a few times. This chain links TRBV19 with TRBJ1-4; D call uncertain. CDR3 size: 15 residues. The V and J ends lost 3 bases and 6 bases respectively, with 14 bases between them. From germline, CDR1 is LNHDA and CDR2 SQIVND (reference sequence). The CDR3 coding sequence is TGTGCCAGTAGTATTTGGAAGTCCCAGGATGAAAAACTGTTTTTT. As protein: CASSIWKSQDEKLFF.

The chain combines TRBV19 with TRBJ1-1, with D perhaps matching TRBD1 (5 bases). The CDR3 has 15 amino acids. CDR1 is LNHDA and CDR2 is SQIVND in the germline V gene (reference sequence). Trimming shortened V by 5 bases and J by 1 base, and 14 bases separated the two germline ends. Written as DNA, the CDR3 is TGTGCCAGTAGTGGGGGGATACCAAGGAACACTGAAGCTTTCTTT. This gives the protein CASSGGIPRNTEAFF.

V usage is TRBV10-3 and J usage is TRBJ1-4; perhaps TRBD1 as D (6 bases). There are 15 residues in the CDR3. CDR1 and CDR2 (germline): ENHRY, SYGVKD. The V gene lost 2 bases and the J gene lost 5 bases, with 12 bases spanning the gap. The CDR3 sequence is CAISERAGANEKLFF. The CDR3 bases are TGTGCCATCAGTGAGCGGGCGGGGGCGAATGAAAAACTGTTTTTT.

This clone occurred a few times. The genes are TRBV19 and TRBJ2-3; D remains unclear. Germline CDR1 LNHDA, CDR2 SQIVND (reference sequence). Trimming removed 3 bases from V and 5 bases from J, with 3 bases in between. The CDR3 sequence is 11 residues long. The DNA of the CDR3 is TGTGCCAGTAGTATCCTAGATACGCAGTATTTT. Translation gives CASSILDTQYF.

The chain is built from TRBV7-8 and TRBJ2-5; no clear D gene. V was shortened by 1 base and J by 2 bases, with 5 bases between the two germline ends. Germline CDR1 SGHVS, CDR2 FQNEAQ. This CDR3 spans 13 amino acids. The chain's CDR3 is CASSLVGQETQYF. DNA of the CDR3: TGTGCCAGCAGCTTAGTTGGTCAAGAGACCCAGTACTTC.

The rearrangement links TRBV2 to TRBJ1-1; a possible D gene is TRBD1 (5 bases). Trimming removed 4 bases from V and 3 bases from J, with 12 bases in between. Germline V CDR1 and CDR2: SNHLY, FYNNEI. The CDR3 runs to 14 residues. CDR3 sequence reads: CASSVGGRDTEAFF. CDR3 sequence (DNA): TGTGCCAGCAGTGTTGGGGGAAGGGACACTGAAGCTTTCTTT. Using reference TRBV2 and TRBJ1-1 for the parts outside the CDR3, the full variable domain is EPEVTQTPSHQVTQMGQEVILRCVPISNHLYFYWYRQILGQKVEFLVSFYNNEISEKSEIFDDQFSVERPDGSNFTLKIRSTKLEDSAMYFCASSVGGRDTEAFFGQGTRLTVV.

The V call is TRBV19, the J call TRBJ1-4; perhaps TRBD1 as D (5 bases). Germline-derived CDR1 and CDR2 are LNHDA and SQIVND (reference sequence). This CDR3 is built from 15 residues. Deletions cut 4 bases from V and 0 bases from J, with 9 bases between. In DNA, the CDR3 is TGTGCCAGTAGTACACAGGACGCAACTAATGAAAAACTGTTTTTT. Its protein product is CASSTQDATNEKLFF. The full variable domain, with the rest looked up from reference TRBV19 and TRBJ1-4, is DGGITQSPKYLFRKEGQNVTLSCEQNLNHDAMYWYRQDPGQGLRLIYYSQIVNDFQKGDIAEGYSVSREKKESFPLTVTSAQKNPTAFYLCASSTQDATNEKLFFGSGTQLSVL.

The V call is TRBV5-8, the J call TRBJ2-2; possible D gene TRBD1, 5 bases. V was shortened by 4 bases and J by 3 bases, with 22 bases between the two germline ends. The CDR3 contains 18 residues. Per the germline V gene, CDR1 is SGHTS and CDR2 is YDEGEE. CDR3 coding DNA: TGTGCCAGCAGCCCCAGGGTGGGCTTTGCTGAATACACCGGGGAGCTGTTTTTT. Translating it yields CASSPRVGFAEYTGELFF.

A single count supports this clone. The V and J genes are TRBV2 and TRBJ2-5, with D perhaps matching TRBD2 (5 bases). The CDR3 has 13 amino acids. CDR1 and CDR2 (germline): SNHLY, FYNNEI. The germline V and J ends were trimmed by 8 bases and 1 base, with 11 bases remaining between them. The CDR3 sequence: CASVLGLQETQYF. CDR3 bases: TGTGCCAGCGTCCTCGGACTCCAAGAGACCCAGTACTTC.

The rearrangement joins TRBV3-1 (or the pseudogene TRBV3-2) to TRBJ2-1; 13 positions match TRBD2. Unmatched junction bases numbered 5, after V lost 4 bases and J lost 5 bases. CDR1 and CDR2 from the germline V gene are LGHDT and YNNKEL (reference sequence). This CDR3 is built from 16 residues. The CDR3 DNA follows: TGTGCCAGCAGCCCAACTAGCGGGGGGGCCCACAATGAGCAGTTCTTC. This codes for CASSPTSGGAHNEQFF.

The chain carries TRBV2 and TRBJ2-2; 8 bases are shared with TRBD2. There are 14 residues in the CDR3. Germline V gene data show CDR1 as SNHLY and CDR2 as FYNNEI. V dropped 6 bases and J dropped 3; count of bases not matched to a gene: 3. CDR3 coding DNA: TGTGCCAGCAGAGATAGCGGGGACACCGGGGAGCTGTTTTTT. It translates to CASRDSGDTGELFF.

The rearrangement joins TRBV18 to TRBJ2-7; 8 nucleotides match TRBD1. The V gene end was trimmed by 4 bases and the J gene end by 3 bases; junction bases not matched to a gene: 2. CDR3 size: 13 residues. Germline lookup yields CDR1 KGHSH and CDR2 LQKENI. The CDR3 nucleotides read TGTGCCAGCTCACTCGGGACAGGCTACGAGCAGTACGTC. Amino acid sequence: CASSLGTGYEQYV.

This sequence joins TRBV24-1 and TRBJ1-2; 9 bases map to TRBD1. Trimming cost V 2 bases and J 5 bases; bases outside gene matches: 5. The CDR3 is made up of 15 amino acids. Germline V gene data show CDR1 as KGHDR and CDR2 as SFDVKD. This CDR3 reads CATSDSTGTGYGYTF. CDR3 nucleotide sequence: TGTGCCACCAGTGATTCAACCGGGACAGGGTATGGCTACACCTTC.

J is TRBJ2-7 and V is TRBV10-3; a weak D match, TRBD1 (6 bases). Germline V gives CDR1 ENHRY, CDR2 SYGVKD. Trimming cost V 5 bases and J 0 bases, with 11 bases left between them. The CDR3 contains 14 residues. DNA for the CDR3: TGTGCCATCAGTAAGGACAGATCCTCCTACGAGCAGTACGTC. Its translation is CAISKDRSSYEQYV.

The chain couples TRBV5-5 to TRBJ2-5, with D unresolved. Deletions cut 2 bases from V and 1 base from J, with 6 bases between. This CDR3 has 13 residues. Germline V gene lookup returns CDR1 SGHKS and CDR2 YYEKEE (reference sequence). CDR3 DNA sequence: TGTGCCAGCAGCTTTGCAAGCCAAGAGACCCAGTACTTC. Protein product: CASSFASQETQYF.

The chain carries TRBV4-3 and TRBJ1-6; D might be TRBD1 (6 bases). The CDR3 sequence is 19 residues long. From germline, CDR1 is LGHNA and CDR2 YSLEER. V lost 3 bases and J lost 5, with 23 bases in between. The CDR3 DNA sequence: TGCGCCAGCAGCCAGAGGGTATTGGCGGGGGCTAGGAATAATTCACCCCTCCACTTT. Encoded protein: CASSQRVLAGARNNSPLHF.

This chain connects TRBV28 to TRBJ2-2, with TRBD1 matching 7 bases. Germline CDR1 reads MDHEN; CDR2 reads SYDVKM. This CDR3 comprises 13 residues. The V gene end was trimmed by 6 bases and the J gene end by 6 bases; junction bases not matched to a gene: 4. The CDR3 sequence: CASRRQGPGELFF. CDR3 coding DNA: TGTGCCAGCAGACGACAGGGCCCCGGGGAGCTGTTTTTT. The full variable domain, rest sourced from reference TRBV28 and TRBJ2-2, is DVKVTQSSRYLVKRTGEKVFLECVQDMDHENMFWYRQDPGLGLRLIYFSYDVKMKEKGDIPEGYSVSREKKERFSLILESASTNQTSMYLCASRRQGPGELFFGEGSRLTVL.

In DNA, the CDR3 is TGTGCCAGCTCACCCCGGGACAGGGGAGAGCAGTACGTC. It specifies CASSPRDRGEQYV. The chain couples TRBV18 to TRBJ2-7, with TRBD1 matching over 10 bases. The V gene end was trimmed by 3 bases and the J gene end by 7 bases; junction bases not matched to a gene: 3. CDR3 size: 13 residues. Germline-derived CDR1 and CDR2 are KGHSH and LQKENI.

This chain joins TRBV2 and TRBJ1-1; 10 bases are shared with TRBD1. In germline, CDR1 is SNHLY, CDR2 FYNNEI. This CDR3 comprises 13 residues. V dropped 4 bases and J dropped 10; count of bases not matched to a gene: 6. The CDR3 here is CASSVGTGEVAFF. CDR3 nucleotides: TGTGCCAGCAGTGTAGGGACAGGGGAGGTAGCTTTCTTT.

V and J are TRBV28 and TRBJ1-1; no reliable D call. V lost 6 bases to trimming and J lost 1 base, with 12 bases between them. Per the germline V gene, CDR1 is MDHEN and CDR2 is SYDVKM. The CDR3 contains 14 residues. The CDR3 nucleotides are TGTGCCAGCAGGGGCGGGGATAGGAACACTGAAGCTTTCTTT. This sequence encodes CASRGGDRNTEAFF.